This T cell receptor (beta chain) emerged from a study of cytomegalovirus exposure and HLA in healthy donors. Study-wide results and limits: Further analysis, carried out later, found HLA-associated TCR beta chains more clonally expanded than equally common other chains. The authors later found TCR association rates varying by HLA locus, with DRB1 most and HLA-C fewest.

As regards this clone: Its specificity is unknown.

PCR was performed using 60 Vbeta and 13 Jbeta primers. The table came from immunoSEQ multiplex PCR; TCRdb's copy has only in-frame clones and leaves some out. The table shows some 190,000 clones, with about 86% occurring only once. CDR1 is SNHLY, CDR2 FYNNEI, per germline. V was clipped by 11 bases and J by 5 bases; unmatched bases: 13. This CDR3 has 15 residues. The specimen was PBMCs. The origin of this receptor is a woman aged 25-40 years in good health and CMV-seronegative. The chain carries TRBV2 and TRBJ2-5; 11 bases are shared with TRBD1. CDR3 nucleotide sequence: TGTGCCGGGAGGCTCGGACAGGGGGCTTGGGAGACCCAGTACTTC. Translation: CAGRLGQGAWETQYF.